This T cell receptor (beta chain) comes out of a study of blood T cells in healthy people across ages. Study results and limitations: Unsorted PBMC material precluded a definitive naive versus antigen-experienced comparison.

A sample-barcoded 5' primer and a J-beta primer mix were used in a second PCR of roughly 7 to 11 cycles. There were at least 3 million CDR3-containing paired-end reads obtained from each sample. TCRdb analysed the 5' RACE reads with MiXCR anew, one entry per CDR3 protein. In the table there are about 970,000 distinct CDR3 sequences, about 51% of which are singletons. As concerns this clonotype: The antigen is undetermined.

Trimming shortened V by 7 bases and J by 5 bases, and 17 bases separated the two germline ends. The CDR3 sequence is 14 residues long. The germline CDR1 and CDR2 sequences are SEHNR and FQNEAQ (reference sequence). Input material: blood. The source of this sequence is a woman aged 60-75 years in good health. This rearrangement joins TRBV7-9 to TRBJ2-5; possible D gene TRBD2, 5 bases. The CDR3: CASNHGGSAETQYF. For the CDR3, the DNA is TGTGCCAGCAACCATGGTGGGAGCGCTGAGACCCAGTACTTC.